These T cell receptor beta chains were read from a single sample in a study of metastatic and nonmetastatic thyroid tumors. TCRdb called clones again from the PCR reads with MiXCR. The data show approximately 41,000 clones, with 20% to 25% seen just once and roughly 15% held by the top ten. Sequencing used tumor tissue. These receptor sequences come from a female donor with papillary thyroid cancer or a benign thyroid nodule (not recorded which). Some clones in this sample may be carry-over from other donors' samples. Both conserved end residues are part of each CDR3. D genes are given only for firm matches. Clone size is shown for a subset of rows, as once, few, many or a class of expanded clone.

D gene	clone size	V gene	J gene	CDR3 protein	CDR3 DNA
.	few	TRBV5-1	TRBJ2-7	CASSPEGGTLTYEQYF	TGCGCCAGCAGCCCCGAGGGGGGGACTCTAACCTACGAGCAGTACTTC
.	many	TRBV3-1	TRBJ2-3	CASSQDLVDTQYF	TGTGCCAGCAGCCAAGATTTGGTAGATACGCAGTATTTT
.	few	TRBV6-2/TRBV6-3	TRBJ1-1	CASRDVRGHHEAFF	TGTGCCAGCAGGGACGTCAGGGGACATCACGAAGCTTTCTTT
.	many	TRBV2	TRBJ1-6	CATVDGPSGSPLHF	TGTGCCACCGTGGATGGCCCTTCGGGCTCACCCCTCCACTTT
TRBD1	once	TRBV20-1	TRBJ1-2	CSARDLTGNCYTF	TGCAGTGCTAGAGATCTGACAGGGAATTGCTACACCTTC
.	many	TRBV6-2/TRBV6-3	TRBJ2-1	CASGAGVPSYNEQFF	TGTGCCAGTGGCGCAGGGGTGCCCTCCTACAATGAGCAGTTCTTC
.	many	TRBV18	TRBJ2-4	CASSPIGWQNGENIQYF	TGTGCCAGCTCACCAATTGGTTGGCAGAATGGCGAAAACATTCAGTACTTC
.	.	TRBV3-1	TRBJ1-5	CASSSAGGLQPQHF	TGTGCCAGCAGTTCGGCCGGGGGACTTCAGCCCCAGCATTTT
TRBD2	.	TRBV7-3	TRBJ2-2	CASSPGLAGADTRYF	TGTGCCAGCAGCCCGGGACTAGCGGGAGCAGATACGCGGTATTTT
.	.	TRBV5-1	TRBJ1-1	CASSPGVGREAFF	TGCGCCAGCAGCCCCGGGGTAGGGAGGGAAGCTTTCTTT
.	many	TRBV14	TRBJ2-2	CASSGNGELFF	TGTGCCAGCAGCGGCAACGGGGAGCTGTTTTTT
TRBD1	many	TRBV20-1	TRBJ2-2	CSARASGTGDTGELFF	TGCAGTGCTAGAGCCTCCGGGACAGGGGACACCGGGGAGCTGTTTTTT
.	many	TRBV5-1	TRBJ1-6	CASSSIGQYHNSPLHF	TGCGCCAGCAGCTCCATTGGACAGTATCATAATTCACCCCTCCACTTT
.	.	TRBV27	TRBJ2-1	CASRGGIIYNEQFF	TGTGCCAGCAGGGGCGGGATCATCTACAATGAGCAGTTCTTC